This is a list of T cell receptor beta chains from one sample in a study of identical twins. TCRdb analysed the 5' RACE reads with MiXCR anew, one entry per CDR3 protein. The sample consists of 1.5 million or so distinct CDR3 sequences, 25% to 35% of them appearing once. The sequencing input was cord blood. The receptors come from a newborn girl in good health. CDR3s include the opening cysteine and the closing phenylalanine or tryptophan. The D gene is left open where the match is weak. Clone size is stated in some rows and not others, as once, few, many or a class when expanded.

>TRBV11-1|TRBJ1-1|few|TRBD1
TGTGCCAGCAGCCCTCTGACAGGGTCTGCTTTCTTT
CASSPLTGSAFF
>TRBV2|TRBJ2-1|few|TRBD2
TGTGCCAGCAGTGAAAGGCTAGCGGTCACGGGAGAGCAGTTCTTC
CASSERLAVTGEQFF
>TRBV20-1|TRBJ1-2|-|TRBD1
TGCAGTGCTCGCCGGGACAGGGCCCGCTATGGCTACACCTTC
CSARRDRARYGYTF
>TRBV7-9|TRBJ1-2|few|-
TGTGCCAGCAGCACACACAGGGCTTTCAACTATGGCTACACCTTC
CASSTHRAFNYGYTF
>TRBV14|TRBJ2-1|-|-
TGTGCCAGCAGCCAAATATGGTACGGCGGGAAGACAGGGAATGAGCAGTTCTTC
CASSQIWYGGKTGNEQFF
>TRBV6-1|TRBJ1-4|few|-
TGTGCCAGCGGCCCTCGTCCAACTAATGAAAAACTGTTTTTT
CASGPRPTNEKLFF
>TRBV28|TRBJ2-5|-|-
TGTGCCAGCAGTTCCCATGCAACCCGGGAGACCCAGTACTTC
CASSSHATRETQYF
>TRBV29-1|TRBJ1-1|-|-
TGCAGCGTTGGGCGGCAGGAGAACACTGAAGCTTTCTTT
CSVGRQENTEAFF
>TRBV5-4|TRBJ2-7|-|-
TGTGCCAGCAGCTTAAGGGTCGGGGGGCCTCCTAGCTCCTACGAGCAGTACTTC
CASSLRVGGPPSSYEQYF
>TRBV29-1|TRBJ1-2|-|-
TGCAGCGTTGCCAGGGGCTACACCTTC
CSVARGYTF
>TRBV9|TRBJ1-2|few|-
TGTGCCAGCAGCGTAGGAGGACAAGACTATGGCTACACCTTC
CASSVGGQDYGYTF
>TRBV11-2|TRBJ2-5|-|-
TGTGCCAGCAGCTTAGGGCCGGAAGGGGAGCAGTACTTC
CASSLGPEGEQYF
>TRBV27|TRBJ2-5|-|-
TGTGCCAGCAGTTTATTCGTAACTAGCCAAGAGACCCAGTACTTC
CASSLFVTSQETQYF
>TRBV7-9|TRBJ2-1|few|TRBD2
TGTGCCAGCAGCCCAAAGCTAGCGGTCGGACTCTACAATGAGCAGTTCTTC
CASSPKLAVGLYNEQFF
>TRBV27|TRBJ2-7|few|-
TGTGCCAGCAGTTTATCGCGGGGCCCCTCCTACGAGCAGTACTTC
CASSLSRGPSYEQYF
>TRBV3-1|TRBJ1-3|-|-
TGTGCCAGCAGCCTGCTGGACTCTGGAAACACCATATATTTT
CASSLLDSGNTIYF
>TRBV19|TRBJ2-1|once|TRBD2
TGTGCCAGTAGTATAGGGTTAGCGGGAGGAACCAATGAGCAGTTCTTC
CASSIGLAGGTNEQFF
>TRBV5-1|TRBJ2-2|-|-
TGCGCCAGCAGCTTGGGGGTCCGGGCTATCACGACCGGGGAGCTGTTTTTT
CASSLGVRAITTGELFF
>TRBV12-3/TRBV12-4|TRBJ1-4|few|-
TGTGCCAGCAGACCGGGACCGCGTAATGAAAAACTGTTTTTT
CASRPGPRNEKLFF
>TRBV7-9|TRBJ2-2|-|-
TGTGCCAGCAGCCAGGGGAACGGGGAGCTGTTTTTT
CASSQGNGELFF
>TRBV10-3|TRBJ2-7|few|-
TGTGCCATCAGCAACGTACAGGGTCGCGAGCAGTACTTC
CAISNVQGREQYF
>TRBV2|TRBJ2-7|few|-
TGTGCCAGCAGTGAAGCCCGGGGACCTTCCTACGAGCAGTACTTC
CASSEARGPSYEQYF
>TRBV20-1|TRBJ2-7|-|-
TGCAGTGCTAGTATCCGGGACAACTCCTACGAGCAGTACTTC
CSASIRDNSYEQYF
>TRBV6-1|TRBJ1-6|few|-
TGTGCCAGCAAGGAGGTCTCCTATAATTCACCCCTCCACTTT
CASKEVSYNSPLHF
>TRBV29-1|TRBJ1-1|-|-
TGCAGCGTTGTCCTGGGCCGGGTATTTGAAGCTTTCTTT
CSVVLGRVFEAFF
>TRBV12-3/TRBV12-4|TRBJ1-1|few|-
TGTGCCAGCAGTTTATCTCTCTGGGGGGGGAACACTGAAGCTTTCTTT
CASSLSLWGGNTEAFF
>TRBV12-5|TRBJ2-1|few|TRBD2
TGTGCTAGTGGTTTGGGGACTAGCGGGAACTACAATGAGCAGTTCTTC
CASGLGTSGNYNEQFF
>TRBV2|TRBJ2-1|-|-
TGTGCCAGCAGTGATGCAGGGTCTCTCAATGAGCAGTTCTTC
CASSDAGSLNEQFF
>TRBV6-1|TRBJ1-1|-|-
TGTGCCAGCACCCCTAGGGCAGGACCCATGAACACTGAAGCTTTCTTT
CASTPRAGPMNTEAFF
>TRBV9|TRBJ2-3|-|-
TGTGCCAGCAGCGTTTCCCCCCTAGCCCCCACAGATACGCAGTATTTT
CASSVSPLAPTDTQYF
>TRBV28|TRBJ1-6|few|-
TGTGCCAGCAGTTCCGGGTTGTTTGGTCGCTCCTATAATTCACCCCTCCACTTT
CASSSGLFGRSYNSPLHF
>TRBV6-2/TRBV6-3|TRBJ2-1|few|TRBD2
TGTGCCAGCAGGACCCGACTAGCGGGAGGGTACAATGAGCAGTTCTTC
CASRTRLAGGYNEQFF
>TRBV27|TRBJ1-1|-|TRBD1
TGTGCCAGCAGTTTAGGGGGAAGGGGGCCTAACACTGAAGCTTTCTTT
CASSLGGRGPNTEAFF
>TRBV24-1|TRBJ2-2|-|-
TGTGCCACCAGTGATGAAAGGGGTTATACCGGGGAGCTGTTTTTT
CATSDERGYTGELFF
>TRBV7-9|TRBJ2-6|-|TRBD1
TGTGCCAGCAGCTTAGCTTCGGGACAGGGTTCCAACGTCCTGACTTTC
CASSLASGQGSNVLTF
>TRBV24-1|TRBJ2-5|-|-
TGTGCCACCAGTGATTTGCGTCAGGGGAGCCAAGAGACCCAGTACTTC
CATSDLRQGSQETQYF
>TRBV20-1|TRBJ1-2|-|-
TGCAGTGGAGTAGGGTATGGCTACACCTTC
CSGVGYGYTF
>TRBV5-1|TRBJ2-1|-|TRBD2
TGCGCCAGCAGCTTGGCCCCTTACCGACTAGCCACACCCTACAATGAGCAGTTCTTC
CASSLAPYRLATPYNEQFF
>TRBV4-1|TRBJ2-7|-|-
TGCGCCAGCAGCCAAGAATTCGAGGGGACTTACTACGAGCAGTACTTC
CASSQEFEGTYYEQYF
>TRBV5-1|TRBJ2-7|-|-
TGCGCCAGCAGCTTGGCAGACAGAATCGACGAGCAGTACTTC
CASSLADRIDEQYF
>TRBV20-1|TRBJ2-7|few|-
TGCAGTGCTAGAAATCCTGACGTCTACGAGCAGTACTTC
CSARNPDVYEQYF
>TRBV30|TRBJ2-7|-|-
TGTGCCCCTATGGGGGCCGGCTCTCTGGAGCAGTACTTC
CAPMGAGSLEQYF
>TRBV30|TRBJ1-2|-|-
TGTGCCTGGAGACCAGGGGCCTATGGCTACACCTTC
CAWRPGAYGYTF
>TRBV7-6|TRBJ2-7|-|-
TGTGCCAGCAGCTTAAGGGCCTCAGGGGACGAGCAGTACTTC
CASSLRASGDEQYF
>TRBV7-8|TRBJ1-5|-|TRBD1
TGTGCCAGCAGCCAGACCGGGTGGCAGGGGGCGAGTCAGCCCCAGCATTTT
CASSQTGWQGASQPQHF
>TRBV25-1|TRBJ2-3|-|-
TGTGCCAGCCGGGACTCTGCACCAGATACGCAGTATTTT
CASRDSAPDTQYF
>TRBV24-1|TRBJ1-5|-|-
TGTGCCACCAGTGATGTTGGCAATCAGCCCCAGCATTTT
CATSDVGNQPQHF